This TCR beta chain came from a study of T-cell reconstitution after alpha-beta-depleted transplantation in children. This sample's TCRbeta library carried unique molecular identifier barcodes. TCRdb re-derived calls from the PCR reads in MiXCR, one entry per CDR3 protein. The data hold around 250,000 distinct CDR3 sequences, with about 25% observed a single time. The CDR3 contains 14 residues. V was trimmed by 2 bases and J by 5 bases, leaving 13 bases between them. Germline V gene lookup returns CDR1 MNHEY and CDR2 SVGEGT. This chain connects TRBV6-2 or TRBV6-3 to TRBJ2-7, with D uncertain. The sample consisted of PBMCs, taken before TCRalphabeta/CD19-depleted stem cell transplant. The sequence was obtained from a girl aged 2-9 years with Fanconi anemia, due to receive a stem cell transplant. CDR3 region: CASSYRYPSHEQYF. The CDR3 DNA is TGTGCCAGCAGTTACCGGTACCCTTCCCACGAGCAGTACTTC.